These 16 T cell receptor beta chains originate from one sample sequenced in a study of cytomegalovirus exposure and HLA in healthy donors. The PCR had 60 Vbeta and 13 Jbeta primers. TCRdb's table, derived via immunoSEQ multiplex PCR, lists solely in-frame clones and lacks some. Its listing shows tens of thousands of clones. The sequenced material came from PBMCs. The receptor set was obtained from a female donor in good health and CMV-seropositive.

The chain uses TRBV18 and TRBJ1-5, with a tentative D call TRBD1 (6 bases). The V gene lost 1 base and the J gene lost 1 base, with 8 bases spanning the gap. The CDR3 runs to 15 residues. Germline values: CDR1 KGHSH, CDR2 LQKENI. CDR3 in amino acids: CASSPQGGSNQPQHF. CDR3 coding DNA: TGTGCCAGCTCACCACAGGGGGGGAGCAATCAGCCCCAGCATTTT.

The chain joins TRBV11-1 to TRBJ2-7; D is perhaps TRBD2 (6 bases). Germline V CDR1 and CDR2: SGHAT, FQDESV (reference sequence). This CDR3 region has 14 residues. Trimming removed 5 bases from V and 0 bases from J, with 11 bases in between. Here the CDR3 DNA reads TGTGCCAGCAGCGCCTGGACTACCTCCTACGAGCAGTACTTC. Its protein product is CASSAWTTSYEQYF.

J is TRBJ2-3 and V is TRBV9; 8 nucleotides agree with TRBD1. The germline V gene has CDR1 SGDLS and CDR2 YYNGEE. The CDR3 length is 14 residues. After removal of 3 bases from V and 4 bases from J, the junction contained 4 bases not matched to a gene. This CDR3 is CASSAGQGADTQYF. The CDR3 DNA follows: TGTGCCAGCAGCGCCGGACAGGGCGCAGATACGCAGTATTTT.

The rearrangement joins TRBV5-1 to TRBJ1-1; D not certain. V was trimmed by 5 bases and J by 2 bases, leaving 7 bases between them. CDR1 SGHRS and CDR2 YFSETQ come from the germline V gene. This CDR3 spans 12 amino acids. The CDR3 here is CASRSTNTEAFF. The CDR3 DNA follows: TGCGCCAGCAGATCCACAAACACTGAAGCTTTCTTT.

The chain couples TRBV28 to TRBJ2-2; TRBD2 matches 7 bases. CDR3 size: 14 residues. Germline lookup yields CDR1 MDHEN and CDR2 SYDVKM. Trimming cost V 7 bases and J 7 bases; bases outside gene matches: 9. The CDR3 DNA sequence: TGTGCCAGCATCGATAGCGGGCCCTACGGGGAGCTGTTTTTT. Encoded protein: CASIDSGPYGELFF.

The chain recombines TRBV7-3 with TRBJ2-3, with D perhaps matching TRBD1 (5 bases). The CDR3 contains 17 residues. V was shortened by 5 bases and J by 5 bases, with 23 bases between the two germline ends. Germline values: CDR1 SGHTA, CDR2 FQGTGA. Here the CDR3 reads CASSPGLGLAKGDTQYF. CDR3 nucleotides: TGTGCCAGCAGCCCGGGCCTGGGGCTCGCTAAGGGAGATACGCAGTATTTT.

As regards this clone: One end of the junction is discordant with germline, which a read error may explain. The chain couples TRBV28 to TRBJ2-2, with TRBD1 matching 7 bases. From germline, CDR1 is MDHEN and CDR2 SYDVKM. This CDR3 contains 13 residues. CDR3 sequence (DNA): TGTGCCAGCAGACGGGACAGCCCCGGAGAGCTGTTTTTT. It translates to CASRRDSPGELFF.

The CDR3 region is CASSSGVQPQHF. In DNA, the CDR3 is TGTGCCAGCAGTTCAGGGGTTCAGCCCCAGCATTTT. This chain links TRBV7-9 with TRBJ1-5; a possible D gene is TRBD1 (6 bases). Germline CDR1 SEHNR, CDR2 FQNEAQ (reference sequence). The CDR3 is 12 amino acids. V was cut by 6 bases and J by 6 bases, with 9 bases left in between.

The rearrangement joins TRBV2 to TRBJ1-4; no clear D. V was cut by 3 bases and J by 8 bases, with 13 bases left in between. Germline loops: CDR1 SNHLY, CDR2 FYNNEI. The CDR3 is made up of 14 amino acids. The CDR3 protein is CASSDLREGEKLFF. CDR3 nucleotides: TGTGCCAGCAGTGACCTACGGGAGGGAGAAAAACTGTTTTTT.

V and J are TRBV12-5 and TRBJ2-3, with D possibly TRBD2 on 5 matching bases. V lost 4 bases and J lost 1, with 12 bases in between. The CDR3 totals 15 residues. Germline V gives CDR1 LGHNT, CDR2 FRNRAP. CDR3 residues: CASGWWARGTDTQYF. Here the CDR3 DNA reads TGTGCTAGTGGTTGGTGGGCGCGGGGCACAGATACGCAGTATTTT.

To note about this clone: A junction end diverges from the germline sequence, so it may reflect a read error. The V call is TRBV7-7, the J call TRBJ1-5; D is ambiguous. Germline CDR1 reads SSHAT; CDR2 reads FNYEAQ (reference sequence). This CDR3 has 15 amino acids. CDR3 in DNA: TGTGCTAGCAGCTTACACTGGTATAGCAATCAGCCCCAGCATTTT. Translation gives CASSLHWYSNQPQHF.

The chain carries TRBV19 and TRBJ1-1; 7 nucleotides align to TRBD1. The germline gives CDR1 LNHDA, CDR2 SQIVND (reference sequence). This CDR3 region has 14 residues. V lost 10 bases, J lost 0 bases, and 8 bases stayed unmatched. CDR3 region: CATWDSRMNTEAFF. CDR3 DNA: TGTGCCACCTGGGACAGCAGGATGAACACTGAAGCTTTCTTT.

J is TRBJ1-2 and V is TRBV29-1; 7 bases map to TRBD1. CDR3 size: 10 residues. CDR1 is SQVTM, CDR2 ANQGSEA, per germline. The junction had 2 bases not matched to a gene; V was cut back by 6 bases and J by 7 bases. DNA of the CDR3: TGCAGCGTCGAGGGGGCTGGCTACACCTTC. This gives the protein CSVEGAGYTF.

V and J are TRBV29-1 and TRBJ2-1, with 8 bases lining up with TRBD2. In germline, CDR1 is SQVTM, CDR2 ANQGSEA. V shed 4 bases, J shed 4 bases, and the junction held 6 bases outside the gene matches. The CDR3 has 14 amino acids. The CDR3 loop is CSVAVASGYNEQFF. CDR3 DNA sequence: TGCAGCGTTGCGGTGGCTAGCGGGTACAATGAGCAGTTCTTC.

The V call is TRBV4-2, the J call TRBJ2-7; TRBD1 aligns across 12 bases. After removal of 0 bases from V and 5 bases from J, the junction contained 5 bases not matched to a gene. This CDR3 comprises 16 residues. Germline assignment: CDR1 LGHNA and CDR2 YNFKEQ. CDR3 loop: CASSQDPGQGANEQYF. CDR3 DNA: TGTGCCAGCAGCCAAGACCCGGGACAGGGGGCGAACGAGCAGTACTTC.

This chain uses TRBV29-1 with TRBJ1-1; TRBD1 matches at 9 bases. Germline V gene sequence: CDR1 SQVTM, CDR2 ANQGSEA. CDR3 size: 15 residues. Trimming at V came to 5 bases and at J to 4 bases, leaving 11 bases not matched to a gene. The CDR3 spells CSVKSQGARTTEAFF. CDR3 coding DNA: TGCAGCGTTAAATCACAGGGGGCTCGGACCACTGAAGCTTTCTTT.